The 4 T cell receptor beta chains below all came from one sample that was sequenced in a study of shared clonotypes between healthy human individuals. The protocol was immunoSEQ multiplex PCR, while the TCRdb copy is restricted to in-frame clones and leaves out a portion. The sample has 2,100,000 or so clones; approximately 94% are singletons. The sample comprised naive CD4+ T cells sorted from blood. Regarding subset: CD45RA+ positively selected. All receptors derive from a man aged 18 to 30 in good health.

The chain employs TRBV14 and TRBJ1-5; D not resolved. Germline values: CDR1 SGHDN, CDR2 FVKESK. Trimming removed 0 bases from V and 7 bases from J, with 7 bases in between. The length of the CDR3 is 13 residues. The CDR3 is CASSQDSVQPQHF. CDR3 coding DNA: TGTGCCAGCAGCCAAGATTCAGTCCAGCCCCAGCATTTT.

On this clone: The same CDR3 also results from other DNA sequences found in this sample. The gene calls are TRBV7-3 and TRBJ2-5; weak D call: TRBD2 (6 bases). Germline V gene sequence: CDR1 SGHTA, CDR2 FQGTGA. V lost 0 bases and J lost 1, with 9 bases in between. CDR3 length equals 15 residues. CDR3 sequence: CASSLTRDSQETQYF. The CDR3 bases are TGTGCCAGCAGCTTAACCAGGGACTCCCAAGAGACCCAGTACTTC.

The genes are TRBV11-1 and TRBJ2-7; D assignment may be TRBD1 or TRBD2 (5 bases each). This CDR3 region has 13 residues. The germline CDR1 and CDR2 sequences are SGHAT and FQDESV (reference sequence). V gave up 6 bases and J gave up 0 bases, with 9 bases separating them. The CDR3 sequence is CASRGPNSYEQYF. In nucleotides, the CDR3 is TGTGCCAGCAGGGGACCAAACTCCTACGAGCAGTACTTC.

The sample holds one count of this clone. The gene calls are TRBV4-1 and TRBJ1-6, with 7 bases lining up with TRBD1. In germline, CDR1 is MGHRA, CDR2 YSYEKL. V lost 4 bases, J lost 2 bases, and 20 bases stayed unmatched. The CDR3 loop spans 21 amino acids. CDR3 bases: TGCGCCAGCAGCCTAAGAGATGGAACAGGGGCAAGGGGAACCTATAATTCACCCCTCCACTTT. Residues: CASSLRDGTGARGTYNSPLHF.